This T cell receptor (beta chain) was identified in a study of blood T cell repertoires in COVID-19. At the level of the study: Sites in the United States, Italy and Spain provided acute and convalescent COVID-19 samples. In each case, the material was cDNA or gDNA derived from T cells, B-cell-depleted T cells, or PBMCs.

The CDR3 is made up of 12 amino acids. Deletions cut 6 bases from V and 1 base from J, with 6 bases between. The germline gives CDR1 LGHNT, CDR2 FRNRAP. Per the original methods: Reference gene primer amplification yielded estimated nucleated cell counts. TCRdb's copy holds only in-frame clones and misses some; the assay was immunoSEQ multiplex PCR. That table is the source of V, J and clone size, and D and trimming were worked out from the DNA. Of about 170,000 clones listed, 88% were seen once; the top ten hold 20% to 30%. What was sequenced was peripheral blood. The chain recombines TRBV12-5 with TRBJ1-1; D unclear. The receptor was derived from a man in his 60s with acute or convalescent COVID-19. CDR3 coding DNA: TGTGCTAGTGGCCCGAGGAACACTGAAGCTTTCTTT. Amino acid sequence: CASGPRNTEAFF.